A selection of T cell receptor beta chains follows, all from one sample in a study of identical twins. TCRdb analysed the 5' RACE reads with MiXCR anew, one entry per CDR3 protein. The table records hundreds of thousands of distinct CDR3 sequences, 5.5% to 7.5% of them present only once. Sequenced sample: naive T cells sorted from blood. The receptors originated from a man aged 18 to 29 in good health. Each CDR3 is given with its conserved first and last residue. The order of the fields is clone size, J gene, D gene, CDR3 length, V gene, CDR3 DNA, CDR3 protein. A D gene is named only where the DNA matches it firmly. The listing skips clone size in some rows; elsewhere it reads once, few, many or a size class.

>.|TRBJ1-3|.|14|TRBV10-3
TGTGCCATCAGTACCCGGACCACTGGAAACACCATATATTTT
CAISTRTTGNTIYF
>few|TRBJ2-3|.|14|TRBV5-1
TGCGCCAGCAGTTTACGCTCGTCCGGAGATACGCAGTATTTT
CASSLRSSGDTQYF
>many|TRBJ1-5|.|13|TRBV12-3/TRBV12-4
TGTGCCAGCAGGGGACAAAGCAATCAGCCCCAGCATTTT
CASRGQSNQPQHF
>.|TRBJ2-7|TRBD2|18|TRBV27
TGTGCCAGCAGTTTATCATGGCTAGCGGGAGGGCCGAACTACGAGCAGTACTTC
CASSLSWLAGGPNYEQYF
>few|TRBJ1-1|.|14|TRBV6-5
TGTGCCAGCAGTTACACGGCGGGTGGCACTGAAGCTTTCTTT
CASSYTAGGTEAFF
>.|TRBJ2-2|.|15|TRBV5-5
TGTGCCAGTATATCGGACAACGCGAACACCGGGGAGCTGTTTTTT
CASISDNANTGELFF
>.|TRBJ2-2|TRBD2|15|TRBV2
TGTGCCAGCAGTGAATACAGCGGGATTGCCGGGGAGCTGTTTTTT
CASSEYSGIAGELFF
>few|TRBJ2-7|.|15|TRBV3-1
TGTGCCAGCAGCCAAGTGCGGGACCGAACCTACGAGCAGTACTTC
CASSQVRDRTYEQYF
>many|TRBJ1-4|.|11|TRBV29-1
TGCAGCGTTGAAGCTCGAGAAAAACTGTTTTTT
CSVEAREKLFF
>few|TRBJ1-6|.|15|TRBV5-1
TGCGCCAGCAGCTTGGCCGTCGGATTAAATTCACCCCTCCACTTT
CASSLAVGLNSPLHF
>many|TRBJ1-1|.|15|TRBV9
TGTGCCAGCAGCGCCCGGGGCAGTACGAACACTGAAGCTTTCTTT
CASSARGSTNTEAFF
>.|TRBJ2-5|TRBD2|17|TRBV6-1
TGTGCCAGCAGTCCTAAGCTAGGACTAGCGGATCAAGAGACCCAGTACTTC
CASSPKLGLADQETQYF
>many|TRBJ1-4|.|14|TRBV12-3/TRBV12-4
TGTGCCAGCAGTAGACATGGAGCTAATGAAAAACTGTTTTTT
CASSRHGANEKLFF
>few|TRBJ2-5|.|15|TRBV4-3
TGCGCCAGCAGCCAAGATCGACGGACGGGGGAGACCCAGTACTTC
CASSQDRRTGETQYF
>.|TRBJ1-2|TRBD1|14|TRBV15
TGTGCCACCAGCAGAGCCGGGACAGATTATGGCTACACCTTC
CATSRAGTDYGYTF
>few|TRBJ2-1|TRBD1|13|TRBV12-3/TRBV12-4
TGTGCCAGCAGTGCCGAGACAGGGGATGAGCAGTTCTTC
CASSAETGDEQFF
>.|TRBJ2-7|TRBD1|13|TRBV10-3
TGTGCCATCACCAAGGACAGGGGGGACGAGCAGTACTTC
CAITKDRGDEQYF
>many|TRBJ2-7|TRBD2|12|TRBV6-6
TGTGCCAGCAGTTCGCGGGAGTTCGAGCAGTACTTC
CASSSREFEQYF
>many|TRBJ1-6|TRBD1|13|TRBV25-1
TGTGCCAGCAGGGGACAGTACAATTCACCCCTCCACTTT
CASRGQYNSPLHF
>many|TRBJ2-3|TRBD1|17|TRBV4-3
TGCGCCAGCAGCCTAAGACAGGGATTCGGAGTAACAGATACGCAGTATTTT
CASSLRQGFGVTDTQYF
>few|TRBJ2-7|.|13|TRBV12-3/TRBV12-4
TGTGCCAGCAGATACTCAGGGGGGGACGAGCAGTACTTC
CASRYSGGDEQYF
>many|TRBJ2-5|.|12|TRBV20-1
TGCAGTGCTATGGGCAGGGAAGAGACCCAGTACTTC
CSAMGREETQYF
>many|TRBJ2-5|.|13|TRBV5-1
TGCGCCAGCAGCTTATTCACTCAAGAGACCCAGTACTTC
CASSLFTQETQYF
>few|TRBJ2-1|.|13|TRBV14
TGTGCCAGCAGCCAAGGGCCGTTCGATGAGCAGTTCTTC
CASSQGPFDEQFF
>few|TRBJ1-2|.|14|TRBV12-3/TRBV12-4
TGTGCCAGCAGTCCTCAGACAGTTAGCTATGGCTACACCTTC
CASSPQTVSYGYTF
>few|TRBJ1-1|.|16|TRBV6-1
TGTGCCAGCAGTCTAAGGGGGGGCGGGGGCAAAGGTGAAGCTTTCTTT
CASSLRGGGGKGEAFF
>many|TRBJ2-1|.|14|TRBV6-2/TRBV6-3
TGTGCCAGCAGTTACGACCGGATTCTGTGTGAGCAGTTCTTC
CASSYDRILCEQFF
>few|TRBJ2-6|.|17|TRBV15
TGTGCCACCAGCAGAGATCTGAGGGTAACCGGGGCCAACGTCCTGACTTTC
CATSRDLRVTGANVLTF
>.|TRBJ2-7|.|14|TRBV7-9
TGTGCCAGCAGCTTAGCCAGGCCCGTGACCGAGCAGTACTTC
CASSLARPVTEQYF
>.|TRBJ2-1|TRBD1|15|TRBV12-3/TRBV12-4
TGTGCCAGCAGCCCCCGGACAGGGTTCTACAATGAGCAGTTCTTC
CASSPRTGFYNEQFF
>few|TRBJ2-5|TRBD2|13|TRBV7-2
TGTGCCAGCAGCCAAACTAGCGGGAGGCCCCAGTACTTC
CASSQTSGRPQYF
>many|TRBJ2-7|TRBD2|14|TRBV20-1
TGCAGTGCTAGAGATCTACTAGCGGGCTACGAGCAGTACTTC
CSARDLLAGYEQYF
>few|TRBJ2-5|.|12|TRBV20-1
TGCAGTGCTAGATACAGCCAAGAGACCCAGTACTTC
CSARYSQETQYF
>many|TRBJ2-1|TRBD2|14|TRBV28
TGTGCCAGCAGTCCATCAGGACTAGCGGTTGAGCAGTTCTTC
CASSPSGLAVEQFF
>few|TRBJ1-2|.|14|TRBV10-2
TGCGCCAGCAGTGAAATTAGTCAAGCTTATGGCTACACCTTC
CASSEISQAYGYTF
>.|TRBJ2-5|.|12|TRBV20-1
TGCAGTGCTAGAGAGATGGGAGAGACCCAGTACTTC
CSAREMGETQYF
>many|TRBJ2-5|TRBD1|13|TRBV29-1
TGCAGCGTTTGGGACAGGGGTGAAGAGACCCAGTACTTC
CSVWDRGEETQYF
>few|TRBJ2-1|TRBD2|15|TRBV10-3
TGTGCCATCAGTATGACTAGCGGATCCCTCAATGAGCAGTTCTTC
CAISMTSGSLNEQFF
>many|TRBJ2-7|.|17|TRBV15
TGTGCCACCAGCAGAGATACTTCCCGGGGTTCAATTTACGAGCAGTACTTC
CATSRDTSRGSIYEQYF
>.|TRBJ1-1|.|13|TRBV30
TGTGCCTCCGAAAGGGTCTTGGGTACTGAAGCTTTCTTT
CASERVLGTEAFF
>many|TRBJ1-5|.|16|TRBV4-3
TGCGCCAGCAGCCAAGATCTAGGGGAAGCCAATCAGCCCCAGCATTTT
CASSQDLGEANQPQHF
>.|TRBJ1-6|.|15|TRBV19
TGTGCCAGTAGTATAACGGGGGCGGCAGATTCACCCCTCCACTTT
CASSITGAADSPLHF
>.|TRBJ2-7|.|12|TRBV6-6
TGTGCCAGCAGCCAGATAGACTACGAGCAGTACTTC
CASSQIDYEQYF
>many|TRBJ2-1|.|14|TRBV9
TGTGCCAGCAGCGTAGTCTGGCGGAACAATGAGCAGTTCTTC
CASSVVWRNNEQFF
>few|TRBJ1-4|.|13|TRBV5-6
TGTGCCAGCAGTTTAATGGGGGAAGAAAAACTGTTTTTT
CASSLMGEEKLFF
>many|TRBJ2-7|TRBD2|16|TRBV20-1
TGCAGTGCTAGAGGACTAGCGGGAGGGTTCCTTGTCGAGCAGTACTTC
CSARGLAGGFLVEQYF
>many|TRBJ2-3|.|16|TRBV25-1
TGTGCCAGCAGTGTGGGCCTAGAGGTTAGGACAGATACGCAGTATTTT
CASSVGLEVRTDTQYF
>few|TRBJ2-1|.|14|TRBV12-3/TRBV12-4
TGTGCCAGCGGTAAAGGGCCTTCTCACAATGAGCAGTTCTTC
CASGKGPSHNEQFF
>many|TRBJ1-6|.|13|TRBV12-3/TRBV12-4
TGTGCCAGCAGTTTTACGGGTCCCGCACCCCTCCACTTT
CASSFTGPAPLHF
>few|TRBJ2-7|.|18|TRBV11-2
TGTGCCAGCAGCTTAGGATCGGCTCAGTCTAGATTTTCCTACGAGCAGTACTTC
CASSLGSAQSRFSYEQYF
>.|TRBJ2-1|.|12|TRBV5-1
TGCGCCAGCAGCTCTGACGGTCACCAGCAGTTCTTC
CASSSDGHQQFF
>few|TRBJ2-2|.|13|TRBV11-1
TGTGCCAGCAGCTTAGAGAACCCCGGGGAGCTGTTTTTT
CASSLENPGELFF
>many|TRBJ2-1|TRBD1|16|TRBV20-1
TGCAGTGCTAGAGATGGGAAGGGGACAGGGGACAATGAGCAGTTCTTC
CSARDGKGTGDNEQFF
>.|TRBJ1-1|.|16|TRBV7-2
TGTGCCAGCAGCTTAATGTTCACCGGGGGAAACACTGAAGCTTTCTTT
CASSLMFTGGNTEAFF
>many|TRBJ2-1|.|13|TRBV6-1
TGTGCCAGCAGTCGGCTCAGGTACAATGAGCAGTTCTTC
CASSRLRYNEQFF